This TCR beta chain was identified in a study of T-cell reconstitution after alpha-beta-depleted transplantation in children. CDR1 and CDR2 from the germline V gene are SGHKS and YYEKEE (reference sequence). V shed 5 bases and J shed 3 bases, with 9 bases lying between them. This CDR3 has 12 amino acids. This clonotype came up many times. Its antigen is unknown. Study-level results: About two months after transplant, alpha-beta T cells reportedly came from several hundred expanded graft clones. Most T-cell counts and diversity one year after the transplant came from T cells that were newly produced.

The library targeted TCRbeta and was prepared with unique molecular identifiers. A single record per CDR3 protein comes from TCRdb applying MiXCR to the PCR reads. The sample lists roughly 790,000 distinct CDR3 sequences, 15% to 20% seen once, with approximately 4.5% in the top ten. The chain links TRBV5-5 to TRBJ2-7; D ambiguous. The clonotype comes from a male patient between 5 and 17 years old who had a stem cell transplant for acute lymphoblastic leukemia, so the T cells may come from the graft donor. Source: PBMCs, mostly from graft donor cells, taken 360 days after TCRalphabeta/CD19-depleted stem cell transplant. DNA for the CDR3: TGTGCCAGCAGTTTTGGGGTCTACGAGCAGTACTTC. This codes for CASSFGVYEQYF. The full variable domain, completed using reference TRBV5-5 and TRBJ2-7, is DAGVTQSPTHLIKTRGQQVTLRCSPISGHKSVSWYQQVLGQGPQFIFQYYEKEERGRGNFPDRFSARQFPNYSSELNVNALLLGDSALYLCASSFGVYEQYFGPGTRLTVT.